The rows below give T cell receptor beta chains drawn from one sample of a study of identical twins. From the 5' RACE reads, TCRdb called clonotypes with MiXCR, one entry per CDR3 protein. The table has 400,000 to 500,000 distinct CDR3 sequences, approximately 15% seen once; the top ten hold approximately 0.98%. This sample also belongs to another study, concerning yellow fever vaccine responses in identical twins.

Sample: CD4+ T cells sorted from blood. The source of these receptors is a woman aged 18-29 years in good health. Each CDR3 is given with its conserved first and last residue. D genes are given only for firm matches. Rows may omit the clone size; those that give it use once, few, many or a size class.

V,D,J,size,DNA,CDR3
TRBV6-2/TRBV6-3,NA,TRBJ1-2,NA,TGTGCCAGCAGTTACGGCCAGGGCAGTACCTATGGCTACACCTTC,CASSYGQGSTYGYTF
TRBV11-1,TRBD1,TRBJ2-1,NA,TGTGCCAGCAGCTTTATGGGGACAGGGAAGGGCTCCTACAATGAGCAGTTCTTC,CASSFMGTGKGSYNEQFF
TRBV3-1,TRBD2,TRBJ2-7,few,TGTGCCAGCAGCCAAGGGTCTTCAGGGACTAGCGCCGCTCTTCGGTACTTC,CASSQGSSGTSAALRYF
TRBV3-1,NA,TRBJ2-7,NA,TGTGCCAGCAGCCAAGGGATTCAGGGTCACGACGAGCAGTACTTC,CASSQGIQGHDEQYF
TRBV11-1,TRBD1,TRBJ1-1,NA,TGTGCCAGCAGCTTAGGAGGGGGCTGGACTGAAGCTTTCTTT,CASSLGGGWTEAFF
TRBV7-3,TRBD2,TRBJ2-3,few,TGTGCCAGCAGCCAAAGTCGGGGGGGCACAGATACGCAGTATTTT,CASSQSRGGTDTQYF
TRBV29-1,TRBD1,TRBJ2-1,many,TGCAGCGTTGTAACTGGACAGGGGGGCAATGAGCAGTTCTTC,CSVVTGQGGNEQFF
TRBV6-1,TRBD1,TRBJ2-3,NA,TGTGCCAGCAGTGACAGGACAGGGTCGGTCACAGATACGCAGTATTTT,CASSDRTGSVTDTQYF
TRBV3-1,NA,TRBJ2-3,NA,TGTGCCAGCAGCCAAGACCCCCTAGCCACAGATACGCAGTATTTT,CASSQDPLATDTQYF
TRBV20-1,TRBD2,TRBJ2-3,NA,TGCAGTGCAAAAACCATAGCGGGGGGGACGATCACAGATACGCAGTATTTT,CSAKTIAGGTITDTQYF
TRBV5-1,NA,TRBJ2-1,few,TGCGCCAGCAGCTTGGGTAGCTTAGACAATGAGCAGTTCTTC,CASSLGSLDNEQFF
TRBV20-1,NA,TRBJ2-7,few,TGCAGTGCCCCGGGACAAAACTCCTACGAGCAGTACTTC,CSAPGQNSYEQYF
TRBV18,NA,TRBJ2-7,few,TGTGCCAGCTCACTAGGACAGAAATACGAGCAGTACTTC,CASSLGQKYEQYF
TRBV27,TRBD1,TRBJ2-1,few,TGTGCCAGCAGTTCGGACAGGGCTGGCAATGAGCAGTTCTTC,CASSSDRAGNEQFF
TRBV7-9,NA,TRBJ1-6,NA,TGTGCCAGCAGCAGCGAGATAGGGGATTCACCCCTCCACTTT,CASSSEIGDSPLHF
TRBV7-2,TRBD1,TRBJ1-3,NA,TGTGCCAGCAGCTTTTGGACAGGGGGAAACACCATATATTTT,CASSFWTGGNTIYF
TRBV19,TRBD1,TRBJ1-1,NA,TGTGCCAGTAGTCCCCGGGACAGGGGACCCACTGAAGCTTTCTTT,CASSPRDRGPTEAFF
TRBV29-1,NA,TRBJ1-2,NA,TGCAGCGTTGATCGCCAGGGGAACTATGGCTACACCTTC,CSVDRQGNYGYTF
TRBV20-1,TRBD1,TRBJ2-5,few,TGCAGTGCTCTCGGTCTGGGACAGGGCCAAGAGACCCAGTACTTC,CSALGLGQGQETQYF
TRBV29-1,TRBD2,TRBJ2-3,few,TGCAGCGTTGAACGAGCGGGAGTAACAGATACGCAGTATTTT,CSVERAGVTDTQYF
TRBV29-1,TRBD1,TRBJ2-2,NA,TGCAGCGTTAGAAGAGGGGGCAAGACCGGGGAGCTGTTTTTT,CSVRRGGKTGELFF
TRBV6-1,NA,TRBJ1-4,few,TGTGCCACCTCCCCAGGCACCCCTCGGGGAAAACTGTTTTTT,CATSPGTPRGKLFF
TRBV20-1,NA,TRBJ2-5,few,TGCAGTGCTAAGACGGGGGCGAGGGAGACCCAGTACTTC,CSAKTGARETQYF
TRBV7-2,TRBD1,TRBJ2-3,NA,TGTGCCAGCAGCTCACTGGGGCAGGGGGGCACAGATACGCAGTATTTT,CASSSLGQGGTDTQYF
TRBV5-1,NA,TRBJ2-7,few,TGCGCCAGCAGCTTGGACGAAGGGGGGCAGTACTTC,CASSLDEGGQYF
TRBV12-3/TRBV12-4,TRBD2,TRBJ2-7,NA,TGTGCCAGCATCAAACTAGCGGGAGGTTCCGAGCAGTACTTC,CASIKLAGGSEQYF
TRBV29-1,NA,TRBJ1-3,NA,TGCAGCGTTGTAGACGGAAACACCATATATTTT,CSVVDGNTIYF
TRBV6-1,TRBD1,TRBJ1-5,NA,TGTGCCAGCAGTCGGACAGGGTCCCAGCCGCCCCAGCATTTT,CASSRTGSQPPQHF
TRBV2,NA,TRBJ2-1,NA,TGTGCCAGCAGGCCCATTGAAGGGAACAATGAGCAGTTCTTC,CASRPIEGNNEQFF
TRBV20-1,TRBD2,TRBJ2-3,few,TGCAGTGCTAGATCCTGGACTAGCGGGAGAAGCACAGATACGCAGTATTTT,CSARSWTSGRSTDTQYF
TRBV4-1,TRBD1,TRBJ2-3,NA,TGCGCCAGCAGCCATAGAGGAGGGACAGGGGGCACAGATACGCAGTATTTT,CASSHRGGTGGTDTQYF
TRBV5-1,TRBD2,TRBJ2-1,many,TGTGCCAGCAGTCTAGCGGGGGGTGAGCAGTTCTTC,CASSLAGGEQFF
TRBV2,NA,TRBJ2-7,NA,TGTGCCAGCAACCCAAGGCGGGAAGCCTACGAGCAGTACTTC,CASNPRREAYEQYF
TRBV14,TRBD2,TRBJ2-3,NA,TGTGCCAGCAGCCAGGCCGTTCTAGCGGGAGGGCCGAACACAGATACGCAGTATTTT,CASSQAVLAGGPNTDTQYF
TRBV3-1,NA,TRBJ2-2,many,TGTGCCAGCAGCCAAGGACTACTCACTCACACCGGGGAGCTGTTTTTT,CASSQGLLTHTGELFF
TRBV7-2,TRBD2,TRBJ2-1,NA,TGTGCCAGCAGCTTAGCGCACGGCGGGAGAAGGGATGAGCAGTTCTTC,CASSLAHGGRRDEQFF
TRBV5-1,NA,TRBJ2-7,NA,TGCGCCAGCAGCGCCCGGACAGTCCCCTCCTACGAGCAGTACTTC,CASSARTVPSYEQYF
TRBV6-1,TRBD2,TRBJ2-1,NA,TGTGCCAGCAGTCGCAATACGGCCGGGACTAGCGGGAGGGCCCGGTTCTTC,CASSRNTAGTSGRARFF
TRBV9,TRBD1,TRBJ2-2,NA,TGTGCCAGCAGCGCCGTATCTCCGATAGGGGGCTTGACCGGGGAGCTGTTTTTT,CASSAVSPIGGLTGELFF
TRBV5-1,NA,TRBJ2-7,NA,TGCGCCAGCAGCTTGACCGCTTTTACGAATCGGTACTTC,CASSLTAFTNRYF
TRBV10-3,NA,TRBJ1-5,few,TGTGCCATCACCGAGGACACAAATCAGCCCCAGCATTTT,CAITEDTNQPQHF
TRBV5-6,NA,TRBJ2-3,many,TGTGCCAGCAGCTTGCTTGGGGCTAGCGGCACAGATACGCAGTATTTT,CASSLLGASGTDTQYF
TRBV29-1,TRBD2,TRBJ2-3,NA,TGCAGCGTTCTGACTAGCGGGAGAGTAGATACGCAGTATTTT,CSVLTSGRVDTQYF
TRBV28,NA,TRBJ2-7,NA,TGTGCCAGCAGTTTATTCCGGGTCGTTGGGGGAAATTTAAACGAGCAGTACTTC,CASSLFRVVGGNLNEQYF
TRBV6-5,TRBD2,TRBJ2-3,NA,TGTGCCAGCAGTTGGGGGGGGGTCCGCACAGATACGCAGTATTTT,CASSWGGVRTDTQYF
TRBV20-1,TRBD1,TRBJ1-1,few,TGCAGCTACAGGGGGTTCGGAACTGAAGCTTTCTTT,CSYRGFGTEAFF
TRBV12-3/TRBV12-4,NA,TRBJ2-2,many,TGTGCCAGCAGTTTACTAAGCGGGGAGCTGTTTTTT,CASSLLSGELFF
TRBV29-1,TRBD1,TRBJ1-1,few,TGCAGCGTAACCGGGACAGTGAACACTGAAGCTTTCTTT,CSVTGTVNTEAFF
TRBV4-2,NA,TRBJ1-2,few,TGTGCCAGCAGCCAAGATACGGGGGGAACTAACTATGGCTACACCTTC,CASSQDTGGTNYGYTF
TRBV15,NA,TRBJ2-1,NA,TGTGCCACCAGCAGAGCGGCTAGCGTTTCTGAGCAGTTCTTC,CATSRAASVSEQFF
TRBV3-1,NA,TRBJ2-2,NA,TGTGCCAGCAGTCAGACCGGGAGAGTTTGGACCGGGGAGCTGTTTTTT,CASSQTGRVWTGELFF
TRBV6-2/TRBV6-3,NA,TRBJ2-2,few,TGTGCCAGCAGTCGTCGGCAGGGGAGCACCGGGGAGCTGTTTTTT,CASSRRQGSTGELFF
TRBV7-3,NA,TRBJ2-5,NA,TGTGCCAGCAGCTTAAAGCCCTCGGGGTGGGGGGAAGAGACCCAGTACTTC,CASSLKPSGWGEETQYF
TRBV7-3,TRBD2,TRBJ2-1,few,TGTGCCAGCAGCCCAACCGGGGGGGCCGGTCGTAGCGAGCAGTTCTTC,CASSPTGGAGRSEQFF
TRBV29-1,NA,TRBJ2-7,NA,TGCAGCGTTGGTGCAGGGCCGCTTTACGAGCAGTACTTC,CSVGAGPLYEQYF
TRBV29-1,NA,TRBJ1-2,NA,TGCAGCGCAAGGGACATCTATTCCTATGGCTACACCTTC,CSARDIYSYGYTF
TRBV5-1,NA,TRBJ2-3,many,TGTGCCAGCAGTTTGTCAGATACGCAGTATTTT,CASSLSDTQYF